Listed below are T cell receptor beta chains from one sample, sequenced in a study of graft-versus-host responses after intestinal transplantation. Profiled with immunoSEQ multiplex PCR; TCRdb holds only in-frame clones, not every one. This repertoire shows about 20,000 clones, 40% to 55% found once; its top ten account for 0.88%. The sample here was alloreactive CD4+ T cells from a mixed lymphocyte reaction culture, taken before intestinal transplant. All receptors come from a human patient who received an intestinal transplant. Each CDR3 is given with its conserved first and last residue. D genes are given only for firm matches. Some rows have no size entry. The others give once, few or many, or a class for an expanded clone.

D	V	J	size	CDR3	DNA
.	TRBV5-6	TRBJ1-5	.	CASSLRSGFDQPQHF	TGTGCCAGCAGCTTGCGGTCAGGGTTTGATCAGCCCCAGCATTTT
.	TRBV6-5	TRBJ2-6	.	CASSYGSSGANVLTF	TGTGCCAGCAGTTACGGCAGCTCTGGGGCCAACGTCCTGACTTTC
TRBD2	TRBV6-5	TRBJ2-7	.	CASSYSGGGRMFNRYF	TGTGCCAGCAGTTACTCGGGCGGGGGGCGGATGTTCAATAGGTACTTC
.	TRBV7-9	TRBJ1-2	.	CASSLLSSAYTF	TGTGCCAGCAGCTTGTTGAGCAGCGCCTACACCTTC
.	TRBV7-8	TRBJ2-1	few	CASSLEITSLYEQFF	TGTGCCAGCAGCTTAGAGATTACTAGTCTCTATGAGCAGTTCTTC
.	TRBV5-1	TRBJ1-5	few	CASSFGQGWPQHF	TGCGCCAGCAGCTTCGGCCAGGGGTGGCCCCAGCATTTT
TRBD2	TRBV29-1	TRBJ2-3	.	CSVEAHRGLAGVGDTQYF	TGCAGCGTTGAAGCCCACCGTGGGTTAGCGGGGGTTGGAGATACGCAGTATTTT
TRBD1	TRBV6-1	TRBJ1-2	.	CASSDRGYGYTF	TGTGCCAGCAGTGACAGGGGGTATGGCTACACCTTC
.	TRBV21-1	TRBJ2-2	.	CASSKGRTGNTGELFF	TGTGCCAGCAGCAAAGGACGGACAGGGAACACCGGGGAGCTGTTTTTT
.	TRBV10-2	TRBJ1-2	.	CATQGGRNYGYTF	TGCGCCACCCAAGGAGGGCGGAACTATGGCTACACCTTC
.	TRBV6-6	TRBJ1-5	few	CASSYAGAPFNQPQHF	TGTGCCAGCAGTTACGCGGGGGCCCCCTTCAATCAGCCCCAGCATTTT
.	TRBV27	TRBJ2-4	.	CASSPTGLAKNIQYF	TGTGCCAGCAGTCCGACGGGACTAGCCAAAAACATTCAGTACTTC
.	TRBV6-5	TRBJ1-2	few	CASSWLGGDGYTF	TGTGCCAGCAGTTGGTTAGGGGGGGATGGCTACACCTTC
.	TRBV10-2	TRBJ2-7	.	CASRAQTGGVYEQYF	TGCGCCAGCAGAGCTCAGACAGGTGGAGTTTACGAGCAGTACTTC
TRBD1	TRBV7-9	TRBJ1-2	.	CASSFSPLGQTPANYGYTF	TGTGCCAGCAGCTTTTCGCCGCTGGGACAGACCCCCGCTAACTATGGCTACACCTTC
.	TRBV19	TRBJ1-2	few	CASTPTGPINYGYTF	TGTGCCAGTACCCCGACAGGCCCCATTAACTATGGCTACACCTTC
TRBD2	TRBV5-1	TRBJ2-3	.	CASSKYSGGETDTQYF	TGCGCCAGCAGCAAATATAGCGGGGGGGAGACAGATACGCAGTATTTT
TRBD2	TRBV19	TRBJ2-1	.	CASRRGGTYNEQFF	TGTGCCAGTAGACGGGGGGGGACCTACAATGAGCAGTTCTTC
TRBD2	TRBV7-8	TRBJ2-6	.	CASSLAPVAGDSGANVLTF	TGTGCCAGCAGCTTAGCGCCGGTAGCGGGCGACTCTGGGGCCAACGTCCTGACTTTC
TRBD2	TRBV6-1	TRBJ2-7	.	CASALAGEQYF	TGTGCCAGCGCGCTAGCGGGCGAGCAGTACTTC
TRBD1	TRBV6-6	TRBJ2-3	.	CASSTPPGGGTDTQYF	TGTGCCAGCAGTACCCCCCCAGGGGGCGGCACAGATACGCAGTATTTT
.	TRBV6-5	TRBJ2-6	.	CASSYGGAGANVLTF	TGTGCCAGCAGTTATGGAGGGGCTGGGGCCAACGTCCTGACTTTC
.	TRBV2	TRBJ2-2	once	CASSPTRSRGGELFF	TGTGCCAGCAGCCCGACCCGGAGTCGGGGCGGGGAGCTGTTTTTT
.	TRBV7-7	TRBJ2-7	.	CASSPDRNYEQYF	TGTGCTAGCAGCCCGGACAGAAACTACGAGCAGTACTTC
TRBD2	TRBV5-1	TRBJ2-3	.	CASSLDAAGGKQYF	TGCGCCAGCAGCTTGGATGCAGCGGGGGGGAAGCAGTATTTT
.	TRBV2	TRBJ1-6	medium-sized	CASSEGANSPLHF	TGTGCCAGCAGTGAGGGGGCGAATTCACCCCTCCACTTT
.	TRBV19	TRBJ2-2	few	CASSYTGNTGELFF	TGTGCCAGTAGTTATACAGGGAACACCGGGGAGCTGTTTTTT
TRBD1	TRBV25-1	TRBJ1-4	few	CASSGDRDSATNEKLFF	TGTGCCAGCAGTGGGGACAGGGATTCTGCAACTAATGAAAAACTGTTTTTT
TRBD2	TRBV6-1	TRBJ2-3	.	CASSERWRGGTDTQYF	TGTGCCAGCAGTGAACGGTGGCGGGGGGGCACAGATACGCAGTATTTT
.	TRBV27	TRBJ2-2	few	CASSISRNTGELFF	TGTGCCAGCAGTATCTCCAGGAACACCGGGGAGCTGTTTTTT
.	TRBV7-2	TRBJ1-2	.	CASSLGGGYTF	TGTGCCAGCAGCTTGGGGGGTGGCTACACCTTC
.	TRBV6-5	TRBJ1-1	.	CASSWGRFAEAFF	TGTGCCAGCAGTTGGGGCAGGTTCGCTGAAGCTTTCTTT
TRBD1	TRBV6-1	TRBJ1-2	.	CASRLQGNYGYTF	TGTGCCAGCAGATTACAGGGGAACTATGGCTACACCTTC
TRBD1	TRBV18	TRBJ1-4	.	CASSADRGLTNEKLFF	TGTGCCAGCTCAGCAGACAGGGGGCTGACTAATGAAAAACTGTTTTTT
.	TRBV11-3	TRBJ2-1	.	CASSLEWDEQFF	TGTGCCAGCAGCCTGGAGTGGGATGAGCAGTTCTTC
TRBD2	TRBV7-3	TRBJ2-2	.	CASSPPGLAGGLGGELFF	TGTGCCAGCAGTCCGCCGGGACTAGCGGGGGGGCTCGGCGGGGAGCTGTTTTTT
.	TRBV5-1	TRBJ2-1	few	CASSWGGLYNEQFF	TGCGCCAGCAGCTGGGGGGGCCTATACAATGAGCAGTTCTTC
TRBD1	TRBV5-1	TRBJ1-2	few	CASSQDPTGRYGYTF	TGCGCCAGCAGTCAGGACCCGACAGGGAGATATGGCTACACCTTC
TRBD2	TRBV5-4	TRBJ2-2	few	CASSLGTSGANTGELFF	TGTGCCAGCAGCCTCGGGACTAGCGGGGCGAACACCGGGGAGCTGTTTTTT
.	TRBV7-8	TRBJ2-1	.	CASSLYPRSYYNEQFF	TGTGCCAGCAGCCTTTACCCCCGGTCCTACTACAATGAGCAGTTCTTC
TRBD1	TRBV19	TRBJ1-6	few	CASSIQGDRGSPLHF	TGTGCCAGTAGTATCCAGGGGGACAGGGGTTCACCCCTCCACTTT
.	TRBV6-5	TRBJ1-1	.	CASNRDEGTEAFF	TGTGCCAGTAACAGGGATGAAGGCACTGAAGCTTTCTTT
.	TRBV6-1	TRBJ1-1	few	CASSEAYQGDTEAFF	TGTGCCAGCAGTGAAGCGTACCAGGGCGACACTGAAGCTTTCTTT
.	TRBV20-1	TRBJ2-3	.	CSAEQGDTQYF	TGCAGTGCGGAACAGGGAGATACGCAGTATTTT
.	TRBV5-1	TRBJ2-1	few	CASSLTTRYEQFF	TGCGCCAGCAGCTTGACTACGCGCTATGAGCAGTTCTTC
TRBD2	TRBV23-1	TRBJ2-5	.	CASSLASGVQTQYF	TGCGCCAGCAGTCTGGCTAGCGGGGTTCAGACCCAGTACTTC
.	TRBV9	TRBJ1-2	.	CASSVVTGSGGYTF	TGTGCCAGCAGCGTAGTAACAGGGTCTGGTGGCTACACCTTC
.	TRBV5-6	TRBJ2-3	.	CASSLVSRTDTQYF	TGTGCCAGCAGCTTGGTGAGCCGCACAGATACGCAGTATTTT
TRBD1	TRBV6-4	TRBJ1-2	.	CASSPGTGVAKAGYTF	TGTGCCAGCAGTCCCGGGACAGGGGTGGCGAAGGCCGGCTACACCTTC
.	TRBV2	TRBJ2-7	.	CASSNGQPYYEQYF	TGTGCCAGCAGTAACGGACAGCCTTACTACGAGCAGTACTTC
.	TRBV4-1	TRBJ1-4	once	CASSQVWEGEKLFF	TGCGCCAGCAGCCAAGTATGGGAGGGGGAAAAACTGTTTTTT